This T cell receptor beta chain was observed in a study of blood T cell repertoires in COVID-19. The length of the CDR3 is 14 residues. The ends were cut back, 0 bases at V and 2 bases at J, with 8 bases in the middle. CDR1 and CDR2 (germline): SGDLS, YYNGEE. Some clones are missing from TCRdb's copy, which holds only in-frame ones; the method was immunoSEQ multiplex PCR. The table includes about 58,000 clones, roughly nine tenths detected once. This receptor was identified in a woman between 65 and 79 years old with active COVID-19. The sample comprised peripheral blood. This rearrangement joins TRBV9 to TRBJ1-2, with no clear D. The CDR3 region is CASSVGAKNYGYTF. DNA for the CDR3: TGTGCCAGCAGCGTAGGGGCCAAGAACTATGGCTACACCTTC.